This T cell receptor beta chain was recovered during a study of CD8 T cells in Susac syndrome. Random hexamers primed reverse transcription of about 0.45 to 1 ug RNA. MiXCR, applied by TCRdb to the immunoSEQ multiplex PCR reads, yields one record per CDR3 protein. This table holds tens of thousands of distinct CDR3 sequences, roughly 92% found once. The sample comprised CD8+ T cells from PBMCs. The clonotype comes from a human donor with Susac syndrome.

The CDR3 DNA reads as TGTGCCAGCAGCTTAAGGGCCCAGGGGATCCAGTCCTACAATGAGCAGTTCTTC. Translation: CASSLRAQGIQSYNEQFF. The chain carries TRBV7-3 and TRBJ2-1, with D tentatively TRBD1 (6 bases). Per the germline V gene, CDR1 is SGHTA and CDR2 is FQGTGA. The length of the CDR3 is 18 residues. V was pared by 1 base and J by 1 base, with 17 bases between.